This paragraph reports one T cell receptor (beta chain). The data were taken from a study of CD8 T cells in Susac syndrome. An amount of RNA that ranged from roughly 0.5 to 1 ug was reverse transcribed with random hexamers. TCRdb re-called the immunoSEQ multiplex PCR reads with MiXCR, one entry per CDR3 protein. The table lists 300,000 to 350,000 distinct CDR3 sequences, about 90% of them singletons, with more than 0.06% in the top ten. The CDR3 is made up of 14 amino acids. Trimming at V came to 3 bases and at J to 5 bases, leaving 5 bases not matched to a gene. Germline loops: CDR1 SGHTA, CDR2 FQGNSA.

Sequencing was done on a sample of CD4+ T cells from PBMCs. This chain links TRBV7-2 with TRBJ2-5; 8 positions match TRBD2. The TCR originated in a human donor with multiple sclerosis. The CDR3, as DNA: TGTGCCAGCAGCTTGAATAGCGGGATGGAGACCCAGTACTTC. Its protein product is CASSLNSGMETQYF. The full variable domain, completed using reference TRBV7-2 and TRBJ2-5, is GAGVSQSPSNKVTEKGKDVELRCDPISGHTALYWYRQSLGQGLEFLIYFQGNSAPDKSGLPSDRFSAERTGGSVSTLTIQRTQQEDSAVYLCASSLNSGMETQYFGPGTRLLVL.